In its sample, the clone carrying this TCR beta chain was seen many times. This sample holds PBMCs from around 9.9 ml fresh peripheral blood. Germline CDR1 and CDR2: MDHEN and SYDVKM. The CDR3 has 15 residues. Deletions cut 4 bases from V and 5 bases from J, with 17 bases between. This sample was taken from a study of T cells in Graves' hyperthyroidism and ophthalmopathy. There were TCR beta CDR3 regions amplified from RNA transcripts. Using the HTBI primer set, a first-round RT-PCR was run on the TCR CDR3. TCRdb re-called the multiplex PCR reads through MiXCR, storing one row per CDR3 protein. Altogether fewer than 650,000 distinct CDR3 sequences are present, 12% to 15% being singletons, with the ten largest covering 14%.

The genes are TRBV28 and TRBJ1-2; D may be TRBD1 (6 bases). The receptor was derived from a woman in her 40s with Graves' hyperthyroidism. Sequences were obtained from blood. The CDR3 nucleotides read TGTGCCAGCAGTTCAACCCCGGACAGACTTTATGGCTACACCTTC. Protein sequence: CASSSTPDRLYGYTF.